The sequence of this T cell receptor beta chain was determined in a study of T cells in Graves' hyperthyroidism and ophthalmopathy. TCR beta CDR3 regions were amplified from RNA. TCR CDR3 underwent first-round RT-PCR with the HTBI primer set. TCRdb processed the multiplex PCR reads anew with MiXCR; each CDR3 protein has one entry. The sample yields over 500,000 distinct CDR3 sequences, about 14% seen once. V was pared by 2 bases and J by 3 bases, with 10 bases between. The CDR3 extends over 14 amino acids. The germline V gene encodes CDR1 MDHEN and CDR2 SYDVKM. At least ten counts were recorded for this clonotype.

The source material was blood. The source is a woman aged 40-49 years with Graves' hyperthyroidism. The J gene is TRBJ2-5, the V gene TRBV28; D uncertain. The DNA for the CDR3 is TGTGCCAGCAGTTTAGCTGGGCCAGAAGAGACCCAGTACTTC. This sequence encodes CASSLAGPEETQYF.